Shown below are 6 T cell receptor beta chains from a single sample sequenced in a study of blood T cells in healthy people across ages. Primers used in a second PCR of about 7 to 12 cycles were a sample-barcoded 5' primer and a J-beta primer mix. TCRdb called the 5' RACE reads again in MiXCR, with one record for every CDR3 protein. Of roughly 900,000 distinct CDR3 sequences listed, 29% are singletons. What was sequenced was blood. The receptors were gathered from an elderly woman in good health.

This clonotype was picked up many times. The CDR3 spells CASSLSLAGGQDEQFF. CDR3 bases: TGTGCCAGCAGCTTAAGCCTAGCGGGGGGGCAGGATGAGCAGTTCTTC. The chain uses TRBV7-2 and TRBJ2-1, with 12 bases lining up with TRBD2. There are 16 residues in the CDR3. The germline V gene has CDR1 SGHTA and CDR2 FQGNSA. V gave up 2 bases and J gave up 8 bases; unmatched junction bases: 7.

This clonotype was counted many times. The chain joins TRBV20-1 to TRBJ2-1, with 7 bases identical to TRBD1. This CDR3 comprises 13 residues. Germline CDR1 is DFQATT and CDR2 is SNEGSKA (reference sequence). The V segment lost 7 bases and the J segment 5 bases; nucleotides outside the gene matches: 8. As DNA, the CDR3 is TGCAGTGAATTGGACAGGCTCAACAATGAGCAGTTCTTC. Protein sequence: CSELDRLNNEQFF.

In this sample, this clonotype turned up many times. J is TRBJ2-6 and V is TRBV27; TRBD2 is a possible D gene (5 bases). This CDR3 is 16 amino acids long. Germline V gene lookup returns CDR1 MNHEY and CDR2 SMNVEV (reference sequence). Trimming took off 5 bases at V and 0 bases at J, with 11 bases between the two ends. The CDR3 loop is CASSPWTDSGANVLTF. In DNA form, the CDR3 reads TGTGCCAGCAGTCCCTGGACTGACTCTGGGGCCAACGTCCTGACTTTC.

This clonotype appeared a few times. The chain joins TRBV6-4 to TRBJ2-2; 10 bases agree with TRBD1. The V and J ends lost 0 bases and 6 bases, in that order; junction bases with no gene match: 1. Germline V CDR1 and CDR2: MRHNA, SNTAGT. The CDR3 totals 15 residues. The CDR3 nucleotides read TGTGCCAGCAGTGACTCTGGGACAGGGGCCGGGGAGCTGTTTTTT. It translates to CASSDSGTGAGELFF.

In this sample, this clonotype turned up a few times. The gene calls are TRBV18 and TRBJ2-3, with D perhaps TRBD1 or TRBD2 (5 bases each). There are 13 residues in the CDR3. The germline V gene encodes CDR1 KGHSH and CDR2 LQKENI. V was shortened by 0 bases and J by 13 bases, with 14 bases between the two germline ends. The CDR3 spells CASSPPGASFEYF. The CDR3 DNA is TGTGCCAGCTCACCACCTGGGGCTAGCTTTGAGTATTTT.

The V and J genes are TRBV6-2 or TRBV6-3 and TRBJ2-3, with 8 nucleotides matching TRBD2. Trimming took 6 bases from V and 0 from J; bases not matched to a gene: 8. Germline V gene sequence: CDR1 MNHEY, CDR2 SVGEGT. CDR3 length: 16 residues. CDR3 sequence reads: CASSPFSGISTDTQYF. Here the CDR3 DNA reads TGTGCCAGCAGCCCTTTTAGCGGGATAAGCACAGATACGCAGTATTTT.